A single sample is the source of the 10 T cell receptor beta chains below, sequenced in a study of cytomegalovirus exposure and HLA in healthy donors (dated by TCRdb to about 2017). Library prep was done by the immunoSEQ multiplex PCR assay. For the multiplex PCR, a mixture combining 60 forward primers for TCR Vbeta segments and 13 reverse primers for TCR Jbeta segments was used. Drawn from immuneACCESS, this table holds only the in-frame rearrangements with V and J called that TCRdb kept. Clones are partly lost; checked studies trace under half to an unresolved V gene and leave the rest unexplained. Recorded for this sample are 150,000 to 200,000 clones; roughly 13% of them occurred a single time. Clones ranked in the top ten supply less than 8.5% of the sample. Sequenced material: PBMCs. Receptor source: a man aged 45 to 65 in good health and CMV-seropositive.

The gene calls are TRBV6-6 and TRBJ2-1; D might be TRBD2 (7 bases). In germline, CDR1 is MNHNY, CDR2 SVGAGI (reference sequence). Trimming stripped 0 bases from V and 7 bases from J, with 13 bases between. The CDR3 runs to 15 residues. In nucleotides, the CDR3 is TGTGCCAGCAGTTACTCGGGCGGGGGCAAGAATGAGCAGTTCTTC. Encoded protein: CASSYSGGGKNEQFF.

The gene calls are TRBV30 and TRBJ2-5, with D possibly matching TRBD1 (6 bases). Germline V gene data show CDR1 as GTSNPN and CDR2 as SVGIG (reference sequence). The CDR3 totals 13 residues. The germline V and J ends were trimmed by 1 base and 5 bases, with 11 bases remaining between them. The CDR3 protein is CAWSGQGLETQYF. The CDR3 DNA sequence: TGTGCCTGGAGTGGTCAGGGGCTGGAGACCCAGTACTTC.

This clone was observed a few times. This sequence joins TRBV2 and TRBJ2-3, with TRBD2 identical over 14 bases. V lost 5 bases and J lost 0; bases outside the gene matches: 1. Germline CDR1 is SNHLY and CDR2 is FYNNEI. This CDR3 spans 16 amino acids. In nucleotides, the CDR3 is TGTGCCAGCAGTTGGACTAGCGGGGGGAGCACAGATACGCAGTATTTT. Protein sequence: CASSWTSGGSTDTQYF.

The V and J genes are TRBV6-1 and TRBJ2-7, with TRBD1 as a possible D gene (5 bases). Per the germline V gene, CDR1 is MNHNS and CDR2 is SASEGT. The V end lost 6 bases, the J end lost 4 bases, and 19 bases lay between the germline ends. This CDR3 is built from 15 residues. The CDR3 loop is CASSTAQGSIYEQYF. As DNA, the CDR3 is TGTGCCAGCAGCACCGCTCAGGGATCTATTTACGAGCAGTACTTC.

This clone was observed a few times. This chain uses TRBV2 with TRBJ1-2; D call uncertain. V shed 2 bases and J shed 4 bases, with 8 bases lying between them. Germline assignment: CDR1 SNHLY and CDR2 FYNNEI. This CDR3 has 13 amino acids. The CDR3, as DNA: TGTGCCAGCAGTGAAACCGCGATCTATGGCTACACCTTC. This sequence encodes CASSETAIYGYTF.

This clone was counted only a few times. The CDR3 spells CASSLRGRGNSPLHF. The DNA of the CDR3 is TGTGCCAGCAGCTTACGGGGCAGGGGGAATTCACCCCTCCACTTT. The chain employs TRBV7-8 and TRBJ1-6; 7 bases are a match to TRBD1. V trimming: 2 bases; J trimming: 7 bases; junction bases outside the gene matches: 5. There are 15 residues in the CDR3. CDR1 is SGHVS and CDR2 is FQNEAQ in the germline V gene.

This clone has a handful of counts. This rearrangement joins TRBV2 to TRBJ1-2; the D is unclear. V shed 4 bases and J shed 2 bases, with 5 bases lying between them. Germline V lookup: CDR1 SNHLY, CDR2 FYNNEI. This CDR3 comprises 12 residues. The CDR3 loop is CASSGRNYGYTF. CDR3 coding DNA: TGTGCCAGCAGTGGGCGGAACTATGGCTACACCTTC.

This clone was counted only a few times. The J gene is TRBJ2-2, the V gene TRBV10-1; 8 nucleotides agree with TRBD1. Germline assignment: CDR1 WNHNN and CDR2 SYGVQD (reference sequence). This CDR3 is built from 18 residues. J gave up 5 bases and V 0 bases, and 11 bases lay outside the gene matches. Here the CDR3 reads CASSESTRARGRTGELFF. The DNA of the CDR3 is TGCGCCAGCAGTGAGTCGACTCGGGCCAGGGGGCGTACCGGGGAGCTGTTTTTT.

This clone has more than one count but fewer than ten. This sequence joins TRBV14 and TRBJ2-5; perhaps TRBD1 as D (6 bases). V dropped 2 bases and J dropped 4 bases, with 11 bases sitting between them. CDR1 and CDR2 from the germline V gene are SGHDN and FVKESK. This CDR3 has 14 amino acids. The CDR3 coding sequence is TGTGCCAGCAGCCAACGAGTACAGGGAGAGACCCAGTACTTC. Amino acids: CASSQRVQGETQYF.

The V call is TRBV7-2, the J call TRBJ2-7, with D uncertain. Looked up from germline, CDR1 is SGHTA and CDR2 is FQGNSA. Trimming took 1 base from V and 2 from J, leaving 9 bases between them. This CDR3 spans 14 amino acids. The CDR3 DNA reads as TGTGCCAGCAGCTTAGGTAGTGGAGCCTACGAGCAGTACTTC. Translated, it gives CASSLGSGAYEQYF. Using reference TRBV7-2 and TRBJ2-7 for the parts outside the CDR3, the full variable domain is GAGVSQSPSNKVTEKGKDVELRCDPISGHTALYWYRQSLGQGLEFLIYFQGNSAPDKSGLPSDRFSAERTGGSVSTLTIQRTQQEDSAVYLCASSLGSGAYEQYFGPGTRLTVT.